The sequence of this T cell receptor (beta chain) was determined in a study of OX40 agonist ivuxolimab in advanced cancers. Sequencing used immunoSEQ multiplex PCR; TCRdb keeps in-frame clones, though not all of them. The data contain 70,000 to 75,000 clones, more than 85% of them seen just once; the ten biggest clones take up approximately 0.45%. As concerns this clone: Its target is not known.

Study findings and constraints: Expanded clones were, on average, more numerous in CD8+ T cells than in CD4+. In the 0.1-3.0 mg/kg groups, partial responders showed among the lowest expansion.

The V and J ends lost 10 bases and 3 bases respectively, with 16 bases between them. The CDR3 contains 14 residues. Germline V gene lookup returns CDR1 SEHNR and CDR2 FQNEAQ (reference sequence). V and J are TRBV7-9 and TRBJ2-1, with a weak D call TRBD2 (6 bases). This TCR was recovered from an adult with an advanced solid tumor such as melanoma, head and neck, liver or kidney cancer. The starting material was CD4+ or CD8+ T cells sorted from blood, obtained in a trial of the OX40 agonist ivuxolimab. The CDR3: CATRGGTNYNEQFF. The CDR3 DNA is TGTGCCACTAGGGGCGGGACCAACTACAATGAGCAGTTCTTC.